The rows below give T cell receptor beta chains drawn from one sample of a study of blood T cell repertoires in COVID-19. Some clones are missing from TCRdb's copy, which holds only in-frame ones; the method was immunoSEQ multiplex PCR. The profile covers over 65,000 clones, with roughly 80% appearing a single time and roughly 38% taken by the ten largest. The sample was peripheral blood. The origin of the receptors is a man in his fifties or sixties with COVID-19, enrolled during active disease. Each CDR3 is given with its conserved first and last residue. The D gene is left open where the match is weak. For some rows the clone size is stated as once, few or many, or as a class when expanded; others skip it.

V gene: TRBV5-1
J gene: TRBJ2-2
D gene: TRBD1
clone size: NA
CDR3 protein: CASSLGQGLGGELFF

V gene: TRBV7-9
J gene: TRBJ1-3
D gene: NA
clone size: few
CDR3 protein: CASSLEATSGNTIYF

V gene: TRBV5-1
J gene: TRBJ2-7
D gene: NA
clone size: few
CDR3 protein: CASSLSRGSFYEQYF

V gene: TRBV11-2
J gene: TRBJ1-4
D gene: TRBD1
clone size: NA
CDR3 protein: CASSPRTGSTNEKLFF

V gene: TRBV27
J gene: TRBJ1-1
D gene: TRBD1
clone size: few
CDR3 protein: CASSSLTGVRITEAFF

V gene: TRBV12-3/TRBV12-4
J gene: TRBJ2-7
D gene: NA
clone size: NA
CDR3 protein: CASSYGQKYEQYF

V gene: TRBV5-5
J gene: TRBJ2-7
D gene: TRBD2
clone size: NA
CDR3 protein: CASSPAGVSHHEQYF

V gene: TRBV12-5
J gene: TRBJ2-7
D gene: TRBD2
clone size: NA
CDR3 protein: CASAYSGSSYEQYF

V gene: TRBV6-2/TRBV6-3
J gene: TRBJ1-5
D gene: NA
clone size: NA
CDR3 protein: CASSYPPEGNQPQHF

V gene: TRBV7-2
J gene: TRBJ2-7
D gene: TRBD1
clone size: NA
CDR3 protein: CASSLEGAGGYEQYF

V gene: TRBV4-3
J gene: TRBJ2-1
D gene: TRBD2
clone size: NA
CDR3 protein: CASSQDPTGGGYNEQFF

V gene: TRBV5-1
J gene: TRBJ2-2
D gene: TRBD1
clone size: NA
CDR3 protein: CASSRDRETGELFF

V gene: TRBV7-6
J gene: TRBJ1-1
D gene: NA
clone size: NA
CDR3 protein: CASSSSGVVGSGYTEAFF

V gene: TRBV6-5
J gene: TRBJ1-1
D gene: TRBD1
clone size: once
CDR3 protein: CASSPRQGEIEAFF

V gene: TRBV11-2
J gene: TRBJ1-2
D gene: NA
clone size: few
CDR3 protein: CASSLRGGLGYTF

V gene: TRBV6-5
J gene: TRBJ2-1
D gene: NA
clone size: NA
CDR3 protein: CASSAEGSSYNEQFF

V gene: TRBV3-1/TRBV3-2
J gene: TRBJ2-5
D gene: NA
clone size: NA
CDR3 protein: CASSQDPGGKTQYF

V gene: TRBV5-1
J gene: TRBJ1-5
D gene: NA
clone size: once
CDR3 protein: CASSLDQGGNQPQHF

V gene: TRBV5-1
J gene: TRBJ2-1
D gene: NA
clone size: NA
CDR3 protein: CASSPRGSSYNEQFF

V gene: TRBV5-1
J gene: TRBJ2-1
D gene: TRBD2
clone size: few
CDR3 protein: CASSFGPGLAGGRNEQFF

V gene: TRBV7-3
J gene: TRBJ2-2
D gene: TRBD1
clone size: NA
CDR3 protein: CASSPDARGPGELFF

V gene: TRBV5-1
J gene: TRBJ1-2
D gene: NA
clone size: NA
CDR3 protein: CASSLEGGRVYGYTF

V gene: TRBV12-5
J gene: TRBJ2-3
D gene: NA
clone size: NA
CDR3 protein: CASGLGGDTQYF

V gene: TRBV7-2
J gene: TRBJ1-2
D gene: TRBD1
clone size: NA
CDR3 protein: CASSFSWTGGGGGYTF

V gene: TRBV3-1/TRBV3-2
J gene: TRBJ2-1
D gene: TRBD1
clone size: NA
CDR3 protein: CASSQDRTGGTNEQFF

V gene: TRBV4-1
J gene: TRBJ2-2
D gene: TRBD2
clone size: NA
CDR3 protein: CASSQPTSGRGGAGELFF

V gene: TRBV5-6
J gene: TRBJ2-4
D gene: NA
clone size: once
CDR3 protein: CASSLVSGMAKNIQYF

V gene: TRBV25-1
J gene: TRBJ1-3
D gene: TRBD1
clone size: NA
CDR3 protein: CASRGDRSGNTIYF

V gene: TRBV6-5
J gene: TRBJ2-2
D gene: TRBD2
clone size: once
CDR3 protein: CASRPTSGDTGELFF

V gene: TRBV5-6
J gene: TRBJ2-5
D gene: TRBD2
clone size: once
CDR3 protein: CASSGRALQETQYF

V gene: TRBV9
J gene: TRBJ1-4
D gene: TRBD1
clone size: NA
CDR3 protein: CASSEQGGRTNEKLFF

V gene: TRBV18
J gene: TRBJ1-1
D gene: TRBD1
clone size: NA
CDR3 protein: CASSPKGAGMNTEAFF

V gene: TRBV6-5
J gene: TRBJ2-7
D gene: NA
clone size: NA
CDR3 protein: CASSYSWDTYSYEQYF

V gene: TRBV10-3
J gene: TRBJ1-4
D gene: TRBD1
clone size: once
CDR3 protein: CAISNGDRLINEKLFF

V gene: TRBV10-3
J gene: TRBJ2-7
D gene: TRBD1
clone size: NA
CDR3 protein: CAISESDPGQFYEQYF

V gene: TRBV5-1
J gene: TRBJ2-5
D gene: TRBD1
clone size: NA
CDR3 protein: CASSLDRFGETQYF

V gene: TRBV9
J gene: TRBJ2-5
D gene: NA
clone size: NA
CDR3 protein: CASSVGVAETQYF

V gene: TRBV6-5
J gene: TRBJ1-5
D gene: NA
clone size: few
CDR3 protein: CASSPTGPNQPQHF

V gene: TRBV30
J gene: TRBJ2-5
D gene: TRBD1
clone size: NA
CDR3 protein: CAWGQGPSRETQYF

V gene: TRBV7-3
J gene: TRBJ2-7
D gene: NA
clone size: NA
CDR3 protein: CASSSDAGTTVEQYF

V gene: TRBV10-1
J gene: TRBJ2-1
D gene: TRBD1
clone size: once
CDR3 protein: CATPHRDRRYNEQFF

V gene: TRBV7-2
J gene: TRBJ1-2
D gene: TRBD1
clone size: NA
CDR3 protein: CASSLAFFEGAPYGYTF

V gene: TRBV9
J gene: TRBJ2-3
D gene: TRBD2
clone size: NA
CDR3 protein: CASTPAGGSTDTQYF

V gene: TRBV6-5
J gene: TRBJ2-5
D gene: NA
clone size: NA
CDR3 protein: CASSSPGSGRKETQYF

V gene: TRBV5-1
J gene: TRBJ1-1
D gene: NA
clone size: NA
CDR3 protein: CASSAQGGGTEAFF

V gene: TRBV10-3
J gene: TRBJ1-1
D gene: TRBD1
clone size: NA
CDR3 protein: CAISDLAGGSTEAFF

V gene: TRBV6-5
J gene: TRBJ1-2
D gene: NA
clone size: NA
CDR3 protein: CASSPSRQTSWGYTF